This entry lists 11 T cell receptor beta chains sequenced from one sample in a study of monozygotic twins with inflammatory bowel disease (dated by TCRdb to the late 2010s). The library was obtained by 5' RACE. Data came from an Illumina HiSeq 2500. After reprocessing by TCRdb, each CDR3 protein sequence is one entry, and no DNA is given. The record for this sample contains approximately 160,000 distinct CDR3 sequences. The top ten clones comprise 6% to 9.5% of the sample. Sequenced input: blood. Source of these receptors: a human donor with ulcerative colitis or Crohn's disease, or a healthy co-twin of an affected twin (not recorded which).

This chain connects TRBV20-1 to TRBJ2-2; the TRBD1 assignment by TCRdb is unverifiable without DNA. The germline gives CDR1 DFQATT, CDR2 SNEGSKA (reference sequence). The CDR3 is made up of 14 amino acids. CDR3: CSALDRANTGELFF.

The CDR3 loop is CAISGGGSYEQYF. The chain uses TRBV10-3 and TRBJ2-7. The germline gives CDR1 ENHRY, CDR2 SYGVKD. This CDR3 region has 13 residues.

The chain carries TRBV12-3 or TRBV12-4 and TRBJ1-1. The CDR3 contains 13 residues. The CDR3 reads CASSVTVNTEAFF.

The chain combines TRBV11-2 with TRBJ1-4; TCRdb's D gene call, TRBD1, goes unchecked for lack of DNA. Germline V lookup: CDR1 SGHAT, CDR2 FQNNGV. The CDR3 spans 15 residues. CDR3 loop: CASSLAGTEAEKLFF. Looking up the rest from reference TRBV11-2 and TRBJ1-4 gives the full variable domain: EAGVAQSPRYKIIEKRQSVAFWCNPISGHATLYWYQQILGQGPKLLIQFQNNGVVDDSQLPKDRFSAERLKGVDSTLKIQPAKLEDSAVYLCASSLAGTEAEKLFFGSGTQLSVL.

The chain is built from TRBV5-5 and TRBJ1-1. This CDR3 contains 18 residues. The germline V gene encodes CDR1 SGHKS and CDR2 YYEKEE (reference sequence). CDR3 region: CASSAQTTGAPSEGEAFF.

V gene TRBV5-1 combines with J gene TRBJ1-5; TCRdb returns TRBD1, unconfirmable since there is no DNA. This CDR3 has 14 amino acids. CDR1 is SGHRS and CDR2 is YFSETQ in the germline V gene. The CDR3 sequence: CASRPDIPGEPQHF.

The chain carries TRBV6-1 and TRBJ2-7; TCRdb's D gene call, TRBD2, goes unchecked for lack of DNA. Germline V lookup: CDR1 MNHNS, CDR2 SASEGT. This CDR3 contains 14 residues. CDR3 in amino acids: CASSRTSGSYEQYF.

The chain uses TRBV7-2 and TRBJ1-2; checking the TCRdb D call of TRBD1 is not possible without DNA. In germline, CDR1 is SGHTA, CDR2 FQGNSA. The CDR3 runs 17 residues. This chain's CDR3 is CASSLRRQGASNYGYTF.

This rearrangement joins TRBV6-2 or TRBV6-3 to TRBJ2-7; with no DNA, the TCRdb D assignment of TRBD2 cannot be verified. Germline-derived CDR1 and CDR2 are MNHEY and SVGEGT. The length of the CDR3 is 16 residues. This CDR3 is CASSYGAASGRWEQYF.

V is TRBV12-3 or TRBV12-4 and J is TRBJ1-2; TCRdb outputs TRBD1, but without DNA this stays unchecked. CDR3 length: 15 amino acids. CDR3 sequence reads: CASSFFTGGFNGYTF.

J is TRBJ2-1 and V is TRBV5-1; TCRdb lists TRBD1, though no DNA is available to test this call. This CDR3 comprises 16 residues. Germline V CDR1 and CDR2: SGHRS, YFSETQ. The CDR3 loop is CASSLSGQSRLNEQFF.